The present entry profiles one T cell receptor beta chain with its context. Its antigen is undetermined. This specimen comes from a study of PD-1 blockade in classical Hodgkin lymphoma. V gave up 9 bases and J gave up 2 bases; unmatched junction bases: 7. CDR1 and CDR2 (germline): WNHNN, SYGVQD (reference sequence). This CDR3 spans 13 amino acids. Study results and limitations: Before treatment, complete responders showed about the same diversity as newly diagnosed patients. The study found that TCR diversity rose significantly by C4D1 in CD4+ but not CD8+ cells. As was reported, newly diagnosed patients showed lower baseline TCR diversity than healthy donors did.

As for time point: cycle 4 day 1 (C4D1), after less than seven weeks of nivolumab. Every patient had relapsed following autologous stem cell transplantation, and cohorts differed in brentuximab vedotin exposure. Repertoires were generated with immunoSEQ multiplex PCR, while TCRdb's copy carries only in-frame clones and drops some. The data contain tens of thousands of clones, 90% of them singletons. The gene calls are TRBV10-1 and TRBJ2-7, with 7 bases lining up with TRBD1. Sequenced material: peripheral blood mononuclear cells (PBMCs), taken before the fourth cycle of nivolumab. This sequence originates from a human donor with classical Hodgkin lymphoma. Here the CDR3 DNA reads TGCGCCAGAAGACAGGGACCTCCCTACGAGCAGTACTTC. Translating it yields CARRQGPPYEQYF.